This TCR beta chain originates from a study of T cell responses to AZD1222 COVID-19 vaccine (dated by TCRdb to the early 2020s). About the study as a whole: AZD1222 recipients whose second dose came at about 4 weeks and those whose second dose came at about 12 weeks were combined into one group, since spike-specific TCR depth and breadth did not differ between the two schedules. TCR sequencing was performed for 230 to 250 trial participants, of whom 200 to 210 were given two doses of AZD1222 and some 26 were given two doses of MenACWY control vaccine. Trial participants were enrolled by age into 18-55, 56-69 and 70-plus year subgroups, with roughly 160, 29 and 62 TCR-sequenced participants respectively. Study-level results and caveats: Spike-specific TCR breadth and depth rose significantly after two AZD1222 doses compared with day 0 and with MenACWY recipients. Nearly half of unique spike-specific TCRs reportedly recognized epitopes outside regions mutated in the B.1.351 and B.1.1.7 variants. Conclusions about previously exposed vaccinees were limited because only six AZD1222 recipients were SARS-CoV-2 seropositive at baseline. Participants were mostly white British, with more females than males. The authors suggested clonal diversity may have been underestimated. CD4 TCRs associated with the vaccine covered the entire spike protein, and the dominant responses were in regions 160-218 and 743-854. In the small 56-69-year group, the increase in depth fell short of significance, most likely because of low power. Because no samples from the day 14 peak response were available, repertoires could be characterized only after the peak T cell response.

The time point label, as the study defines it: baseline before first vaccination. Vaccinee samples were obtained from the UK trials COV001 and COV002, which included a single-blind randomized controlled phase 2/3 trial of AZD1222 (ChAdOx1 nCoV-19) in healthy adults. For TCRbeta chain sequencing, PBMC samples from trial participants were taken at day 0 and at day 28 after the second dose. With regard to this clone: What antigen it recognizes has not been identified. No quality values exist for individual bases; no much larger clone is one base distant.

Ends trimmed: V by 4 bases, J by 5 bases; bases unmatched to a gene: 5. The germline V gene encodes CDR1 MNHEY and CDR2 SVGAGI. Its CDR3 holds 14 amino acids, cysteine through phenylalanine. The DNA shown is the 42-base CDR3, in frame from base 1. The CDR3 regions of human TCRbeta chains were subjected to immunosequencing. Regarding the original processing steps: Repertoire TCRs were matched against a reference library of SARS-CoV-2-specific TCRs generated with the MIRA antigen-specificity platform. Breadth meant the fraction of unique TCRs that were SARS-CoV-2-associated, whereas depth meant the fraction of total T cells that were SARS-CoV-2-associated. Using the MIRA data, each spike-specific TCR was mapped to the spike region that the TCR reacts to and placed in a CD4 or CD8 class. Log10-transformed breadth and depth values were compared by one-way ANOVA with Sidak's multiple comparisons tests. TCRdb mirrors the immuneACCESS table, restricted to in-frame sequences. Some clones are absent from its copies; in checked studies, under half trace to an unresolved V gene, and the reason for the others is unknown. That table gives V, J and clone size, and the DNA gave D and trimming. The sample table holds some 70,000 clones, of which 84% were seen once. Together, the top ten hold 9.8% of the sample.

The rearranged segments are TRBV6-5 and TRBJ2-7; 10 nucleotides in the junction match TRBD1. The source was peripheral blood, collected on day 0 of AZD1222 vaccination. The TCR sequence derives from an adult in good health. The CDR3 protein is CASSFRQGADEQYF. Here is the DNA: TGTGCCAGCAGTTTCCGACAGGGGGCGGACGAGCAGTACTTC.